The rows below give T cell receptor beta chains drawn from one sample of a study of PD-1 blockade in classical Hodgkin lymphoma. Using immunoSEQ multiplex PCR, the repertoire was profiled, and TCRdb retains in-frame clones only, with some absent. Among tens of thousands of clones listed, about 92% were seen once. Sequenced here: peripheral blood mononuclear cells (PBMCs), sampled at baseline. Every receptor here comes from a human donor with classical Hodgkin lymphoma. The CDR3 runs from the conserved cysteine through the conserved F or W. The order of the fields is D gene, J gene, clone size, V gene, CDR3 length, CDR3 protein, CDR3 DNA. The D gene is left open where the match is weak. Size values are once, few and many counts, or a class for expanded clones, and some rows have none.

>TRBD1|TRBJ2-7|once|TRBV6-1|13
CASRGQGAYEQYF
TGTGCCAGCAGGGGACAGGGGGCTTACGAGCAGTACTTC
>.|TRBJ2-5|.|TRBV7-3|11
CASSLPETQYF
TGTGCCAGCAGCCTCCCAGAGACCCAGTACTTC
>.|TRBJ1-2|.|TRBV9|13
CASSGPDNYGYTF
TGTGCCAGCAGCGGGCCGGACAACTATGGCTACACCTTC
>.|TRBJ1-1|.|TRBV7-3|14
CASSPRWANTEAFF
TGTGCCAGCAGCCCCCGTTGGGCGAACACTGAAGCTTTCTTT
>.|TRBJ2-5|.|TRBV5-1|15
CASSLEEGVVETQYF
TGCGCCAGCAGCTTGGAAGAGGGAGTTGTGGAGACCCAGTACTTC
>TRBD1|TRBJ2-2|.|TRBV18|20
CASSPSLPGQRVGNTGELFF
TGTGCCAGCTCACCATCCCTCCCGGGACAGAGGGTCGGGAACACCGGGGAGCTGTTTTTT
>TRBD1|TRBJ1-2|.|TRBV5-1|14
CASSLDGTGYGYTF
TGCGCCAGCAGCTTGGACGGGACAGGATATGGCTACACCTTC
>TRBD1|TRBJ2-2|.|TRBV7-6|18
CASSSSREGQGNTGELFF
TGTGCCAGCAGCTCTAGTAGGGAGGGACAGGGGAACACCGGGGAGCTGTTTTTT
>TRBD2|TRBJ2-5|.|TRBV5-1|14
CASTQAGGRETQYF
TGCGCCAGCACCCAAGCGGGGGGGCGAGAGACCCAGTACTTC
>TRBD1|TRBJ2-5|.|TRBV11-2|13
CASSLVTGSTQYF
TGTGCCAGCAGCTTAGTGACAGGGTCAACCCAGTACTTC
>.|TRBJ1-2|few|TRBV7-2|18
CASSREGGLWWNFRGYTF
TGTGCCAGCAGCCGGGAGGGAGGGCTGTGGTGGAATTTTCGTGGCTACACCTTC
>.|TRBJ2-5|few|TRBV20-1|11
CSARGPETQYF
TGCAGTGCTAGGGGTCCGGAGACCCAGTACTTC
>.|TRBJ1-6|.|TRBV30|12
CAWTDYNSPLHF
TGTGCCTGGACGGATTATAATTCACCCCTCCACTTT
>TRBD1|TRBJ1-2|.|TRBV27|17
CASSSGQGGLRGYGYTF
TGTGCCAGCAGTTCCGGACAGGGAGGCTTACGAGGCTATGGCTACACCTTC
>TRBD1|TRBJ2-7|.|TRBV2|15
CASSEGRGMAYEQYF
TGTGCCAGCAGTGAGGGCAGGGGGATGGCCTACGAGCAGTACTTC